This T cell receptor beta chain is drawn from a study of blood T cell repertoires in COVID-19. Those enrolled in Seattle joined during active infection and were followed longitudinally afterward. Original analysis: The assay estimated nucleated cells by amplifying reference gene primers. Measured with immunoSEQ multiplex PCR; TCRdb has only the in-frame clones, and not every one. D and trimming come from the DNA, and the V and J calls and clone size come from that table. The table lists 200,000 to 250,000 clones, approximately 78% of them singletons, with around 8% in the top ten. The material sequenced was peripheral blood. This sequence was found in an elderly woman with COVID-19, enrolled during active disease.

CDR3 sequence (DNA): TGTGCCAGCAGTTATAACCAGGACGGGAAAGAGACCCAGTACTTC. This codes for CASSYNQDGKETQYF. The rearrangement uses TRBV6-2 or TRBV6-3 and TRBJ2-5; D may be TRBD2 (5 bases). CDR1 and CDR2 from the germline V gene are MNHEY and SVGEGT. Trimming took off 3 bases at V and 3 bases at J, with 14 bases between the two ends. The CDR3 runs 15 residues.